These 10 T cell receptor beta chains were sequenced from one sample in a study of CD8 T cells in ankylosing spondylitis. TCRdb redid the calling of the 5' RACE reads with MiXCR, one entry per CDR3 protein. The table lists 150,000 to 200,000 distinct CDR3 sequences, more than 9% of them singletons, with almost 30% in the top ten. Source material: blood, either unsorted or a sorted T cell fraction (not recorded which). The receptors stem from a male donor with ankylosing spondylitis or in good health (not recorded which).

The table lists this clonotype with a few counts. The rearrangement links TRBV7-8 to TRBJ2-6; possible D gene TRBD2, 6 bases. This CDR3 has 17 residues. V dropped 1 base and J dropped 1 base, with 11 bases sitting between them. Looked up from germline, CDR1 is SGHVS and CDR2 is FQNEAQ. The CDR3 DNA follows: TGTGCCAGCAGCTTAGGGAGTCGGGGGTCTGGGGCCAACGTCCTGACTTTC. This translates into CASSLGSRGSGANVLTF.

The chain carries TRBV12-3 or TRBV12-4 and TRBJ1-2, with 7 positions matching TRBD1. The CDR3 loop spans 14 amino acids. The V segment lost 6 bases and the J segment 4 bases; nucleotides outside the gene matches: 8. CDR3 residues: CASSRDRAGYGYTF. The CDR3 DNA reads as TGTGCCAGCAGCCGAGACAGGGCGGGCTATGGCTACACCTTC.

This clonotype was detected many times. The chain couples TRBV12-3 or TRBV12-4 to TRBJ2-3, with D possibly matching TRBD1 (5 bases). The CDR3 has 12 amino acids. V lost 8 bases to trimming and J lost 8 bases, with 14 bases between them. The CDR3 coding sequence is TGTGCCAGCGGCCCCCTAGGGGCTACGCAGTATTTT. The encoded protein is CASGPLGATQYF.

The J gene is TRBJ2-7, the V gene TRBV5-1; D unresolved. The CDR3 loop spans 14 amino acids. The ends were cut back, 4 bases at V and 3 bases at J, with 14 bases in the middle. Looked up from germline, CDR1 is SGHRS and CDR2 is YFSETQ. The CDR3 DNA is TGCGCCAGCAGCCCCAATGGGCCCGACTACGAGCAGTACTTC. Protein sequence: CASSPNGPDYEQYF. The full variable domain, in which reference TRBV5-1 and TRBJ2-7 provide the parts outside the CDR3, is KAGVTQTPRYLIKTRGQQVTLSCSPISGHRSVSWYQQTPGQGLQFLFEYFSETQRNKGNFPGRFSGRQFSNSRSEMNVSTLELGDSALYLCASSPNGPDYEQYFGPGTRLTVT.

This clonotype was counted many times. The chain has TRBV29-1 and TRBJ1-3; 9 bases agree with TRBD1. CDR1 is SQVTM, CDR2 ANQGSEA, per germline. The V segment lost 6 bases and the J segment 0 bases; nucleotides outside the gene matches: 6. The CDR3 spans 15 residues. The CDR3: CSVEQGAGSGNTIYF. The CDR3 bases are TGCAGCGTGGAACAGGGGGCTGGCTCTGGAAACACCATATATTTT.

In this sample, this clonotype turned up many times. This chain connects TRBV5-6 to TRBJ2-1; 10 bases align to TRBD1. This CDR3 spans 13 amino acids. In germline, CDR1 is SGHDT, CDR2 YYEEEE. V lost 4 bases to trimming and J lost 9 bases; unmatched junction nucleotides: 4. CDR3: CASSLDRGFEQFF. The CDR3 DNA reads as TGTGCCAGCAGCCTGGACAGGGGGTTTGAGCAGTTCTTC. The full variable domain, in which reference TRBV5-6 and TRBJ2-1 provide the parts outside the CDR3, is DAGVTQSPTHLIKTRGQQVTLRCSPKSGHDTVSWYQQALGQGPQFIFQYYEEEERQRGNFPDRFSGHQFPNYSSELNVNALLLGDSALYLCASSLDRGFEQFFGPGTRLTVL.

At least ten counts were recorded for this clonotype. This chain joins TRBV5-6 and TRBJ2-3; 9 bases are a match to TRBD2. V was clipped by 3 bases and J by 4 bases; unmatched bases: 9. Germline V gene sequence: CDR1 SGHDT, CDR2 YYEEEE. This CDR3 has 16 residues. CDR3 loop: CASSSKRGENADTQYF. CDR3 sequence (DNA): TGTGCCAGCAGCTCGAAGCGGGGGGAAAATGCAGATACGCAGTATTTT.

This clonotype was picked up many times. The chain is built from TRBV24-1 and TRBJ2-1; D is unresolved. With 3 bases removed from V and 4 bases from J, the gap between germline ends came to 6 bases. Germline lookup yields CDR1 KGHDR and CDR2 SFDVKD. The length of the CDR3 is 13 residues. CDR3 residues: CATSDSSYNEQFF. DNA of the CDR3: TGTGCCACCAGTGATAGTTCATACAATGAGCAGTTCTTC.

This clonotype was seen many times. The chain joins TRBV20-1 to TRBJ2-2; TRBD1 matches at 9 bases. CDR3 length: 16 amino acids. The V and J ends lost 3 bases and 6 bases, in that order; junction bases with no gene match: 11. Looked up from germline, CDR1 is DFQATT and CDR2 is SNEGSKA (reference sequence). This CDR3 is CSARGPTGGSAGELFF. CDR3 DNA: TGCAGTGCTAGGGGCCCCACAGGGGGCTCGGCCGGGGAGCTGTTTTTT.

This clonotype was detected many times. J is TRBJ1-1 and V is TRBV5-8; D is undetermined. V gave up 4 bases and J gave up 0 bases, with 19 bases separating them. The CDR3 length is 17 residues. The germline V gene encodes CDR1 SGHTS and CDR2 YDEGEE. The CDR3 DNA is TGTGCCAGCAGCCCCATGAGGTCAATTAACATGAACACTGAAGCTTTCTTT. Its translation is CASSPMRSINMNTEAFF.